This entry describes one T cell receptor (beta chain). The specificity of this receptor is unknown. It has no much larger one-base neighbor in the sample; base qualities were not kept. RNA from unsorted whole blood was extracted with TRIzol reagent, and germline DNA was obtained with the DNeasy Blood & Tissue kit. Chronic HBV infection was present in the patients, and the patients were treatment-naive at sampling. Before surgery, about 4 milliliters of peripheral blood were collected into K2EDTA tubes. In the germline V gene, CDR1 corresponds to MDHEN and CDR2 to SYDVKM. Clipping removes 6 bases from V and 7 bases from J, with 9 as the unmatched junction base count. The CDR3 sequence holds 15 residues, the cysteine and phenylalanine included. Only the CDR3 DNA stays, 45 bases, in frame from base 1. This sample is drawn from a study of tumor-infiltrating lymphocytes in primary liver carcinoma (dated by TCRdb to the late 2010s). Notes on the research overall: Between late 2015 and March 2016, roughly 5 patients in China with histopathologically diagnosed primary liver carcinoma had their tumors surgically resected. Of the five patients, three men and two women aged 30 to 69 years, four had hepatocellular carcinoma and one had combined HCC and intrahepatic cholangiocarcinoma. Across five regions of each liver tumor, along with adjacent normal tissue and blood, the study brought together TCRbeta repertoire sequencing, expression microarrays and whole-exome sequencing. Roughly 3.65 to 7.13 million productive TCRbeta reads were obtained per sample, and no significant difference in read depth was found between tissue types. A total of around 35 specimens from 5 patients, comprising about 25 tumor regions, 5 adjacent noncancerous liver tissues and 5 peripheral blood samples, were covered by TCRbeta repertoire sequencing. High reproducibility was observed for the technical replicate repertoires, with mean shared-clone rates approximately 0.9 and correlation coefficients above 0.95. The five patients had tumors staged T1-T3 N0M0, with maximum diameters ranging from 4.2 to 10 cm. Summary of the overall study and its limitations: Because only the TCR beta chain was sequenced and unpaired alpha chains were not captured, true repertoire diversity is likely underestimated. Consistent with antigen-driven expansion, pairs of tumor regions showed higher repertoire overlap (mean around 36%) than either tumor-adjacent pairs (around 17%) or tumor-blood pairs (around 14%). Bulk unsorted samples precluded comparing CD4+ and CD8+ T cell repertoires. The top 250 clones made up a significantly larger repertoire fraction in tumors than in blood (p = 0.039). With just four or five patients in the study, the authors point out that the findings should be validated in a larger study.

Using a constant-region primer and ProtoScript II reverse transcriptase, TCRbeta-specific cDNA was reverse-transcribed from about 540 ng total RNA. The TCRbeta libraries were prepared through three rounds of nested multiplex PCR following a slightly modified ARM-PCR procedure. Each of the first two PCR rounds ran for around 10 cycles using multiplex TRBV1-TRBV30 forward primers together with a Cbeta reverse primer. Sample barcodes and Illumina adapters were attached in a final 25-cycle PCR using Deep VentR polymerase. Before sequencing, amplicons of 200-500 bp were purified from gel using a QIAquick gel extraction kit. The TCRbeta amplicons were sequenced with 250-bp paired-end reads on an Illumina HiSeq 2500. The authors processed their data as follows. Quality trimming of reads was performed with Trimmomatic v0.33, and paired reads were merged with FLASH v1.2.11 so that full CDR3 sequences could be recovered. V, D and J germline segments were assigned to the rearranged TCRbeta sequences by MiGEC v1.2.1b. Clonotype statistics and Shannon-Wiener diversity indices were calculated with VDJtools v1.0.0. To cut down on sampling bias, every analysis after diversity analysis relied on just the 250 most abundant clonotypes from each sample. TCRdb trimmed the raw reads at Q25, called clones with MiXCR and kept productive beta chains. Merged by CDR3 protein, the rows form single entries marked with the most common genes and DNA. TCRdb, not the authors, supplied the V and J calls. The sample includes fewer than 400,000 distinct CDR3 sequences, with 50% to 60% observed a single time. The ten largest clones represent about 18% of the sample.

The clonotype comes from a woman under 40 with primary liver carcinoma and hepatitis B virus infection. Sequencing used peripheral blood. The rearrangement combines TRBV28 with TRBJ1-5; 10 bases in the middle match TRBD1. This receptor has the CDR3 CASSPRDRGQQPQHF. The bases read TGTGCCAGCAGCCCTAGGGACAGGGGTCAGCAGCCCCAGCATTTT.